One T cell receptor beta chain is described in this entry. The clone's antigen remains unknown. Base qualities are missing; no much larger clone stands one base away. Cut back by 7 bases and 15 bases, the V and J ends lie 16 bases apart. The CDR3 runs 11 amino acids, cysteine and phenylalanine included. Left in the record is the CDR3 DNA by itself, 33 bases read in frame from the first base. From the germline V gene (reference sequence), CDR1 is DFQATT and CDR2 is SNEGSKA. The data derive from a study of glioma-infiltrating T cells after dendritic cell vaccination listed by TCRdb under 2016. A note on the overall study: Of the roughly 15 glioblastoma patients in the cohort, all drawn from Phase I and II dendritic cell vaccination trials, 9 were newly diagnosed and 6 had recurrent disease. Between the early 2000s and the early 2010s, the patients were given dendritic cell vaccination pulsed with autologous tumor lysate. The vaccine was prepared from monocyte-derived dendritic cells that were cultured for roughly seven days with IL-4 and GM-CSF and then pulsed overnight with autologous tumor lysate. Patients received three intradermal dendritic cell vaccine injections at biweekly intervals in the arm below the axilla. In glioblastoma patients vaccinated with dendritic cells, deep sequencing of TCR beta CDR3 regions served to measure the amount of tumor-infiltrating lymphocytes and to compare repertoires between tumor and blood. Survival after dendritic cell vaccination was correlated with TCR sequencing metrics, including TIL content and tumor-blood repertoire overlap. Overall results and qualifications from the work: The TCR overlap response model with three groups was called speculative and said to need prospective validation. Higher estimated pretreatment TIL content predicted longer time to progression and overall survival after dendritic cell vaccination. The cohort was small and heterogeneous, with few patients having full blood and tumor sets and even fewer initial-recurrent tumor pairs. No direct relationship between TCR clonality and survival was found, suggesting that a diverse polyclonal response may matter.

Patients were selected on the basis of adequate residual fresh-frozen tumor tissue and more than two years of available survival data. An isocitrate dehydrogenase mutation was not carried by any of the glioblastoma patients, although molecular status was otherwise variable. PBMC were collected before vaccination, two weeks after the third vaccination, and at tumor progression if progression occurred. The Qiagen DNeasy Blood extraction Kit was used to extract genomic DNA. TCRB CDR3 regions were amplified from roughly 1.8 ug genomic DNA, or all available DNA if less, using the immunoSEQ assay. The multiplex PCR employed 60 forward primers targeting TCR V beta segments and 13 reverse primers targeting J beta segments. To estimate reads per starting template, synthetic control templates were spiked into each sample at limiting dilution. Sequencing produced 87 bp reads on the Illumina HiSeq System. On the study's bioinformatics: PCR and sequencing errors were removed by a nearest neighbor algorithm that merged closely related sequences. TCR overlap was defined as the percentage of unique tumor TCR beta sequences that were also found in the peripheral blood of the same patient. The table was pulled from immuneACCESS by TCRdb, which kept in-frame rearrangements only. Such tables lose some clones; where checked, under half of the loss comes from unresolved V genes, and the rest has no known cause. V, J and clone size are those of that table, while D and trimming were read from the DNA. The sample profile shows about 95,000 clones; approximately 81% of them were found once. The ten biggest clones cover around 2.9% of the sample.

The origin of this receptor is a human donor with glioblastoma. The rearranged segments are TRBV20-1 and TRBJ1-6; there is no confident call for the D gene. The sample consisted of blood, taken before dendritic cell vaccination. The nucleotides are TGCAGTGTATGGCAGCTAGAGGACCTCCACTTT. The resulting protein is CSVWQLEDLHF.